The subject of this entry is one T cell receptor beta chain. This entry comes from a study of T cells in Graves' hyperthyroidism and ophthalmopathy. Germline CDR1 and CDR2: SGDLS and YYNGEE. V dropped 2 bases and J dropped 3 bases, with 15 bases sitting between them. The CDR3 runs 15 residues. RNA transcripts served as the template for amplifying TCR beta CDR3 regions. TCR CDR3 regions were first amplified by RT-PCR with HTBI primers. TCRdb independently ran MiXCR on the multiplex PCR reads; one entry per CDR3 protein. The table includes about 640,000 distinct CDR3 sequences, around 21% detected once. The V call is TRBV9, the J call TRBJ2-7; possibly TRBD2 for D (6 bases). The receptor was derived from a man aged 25-45 years with Graves' ophthalmopathy. Sequencing was performed on blood. The chain's CDR3 is CASSVGERGLYEQYF. Here the CDR3 DNA reads TGTGCCAGCAGCGTCGGGGAAAGGGGACTCTACGAGCAGTACTTC. Looking up the rest from reference TRBV9 and TRBJ2-7 gives the full variable domain: DSGVTQTPKHLITATGQRVTLRCSPRSGDLSVYWYQQSLDQGLQFLIQYYNGEERAKGNILERFSAQQFPDLHSELNLSSLELGDSALYFCASSVGERGLYEQYFGPGTRLTVT.